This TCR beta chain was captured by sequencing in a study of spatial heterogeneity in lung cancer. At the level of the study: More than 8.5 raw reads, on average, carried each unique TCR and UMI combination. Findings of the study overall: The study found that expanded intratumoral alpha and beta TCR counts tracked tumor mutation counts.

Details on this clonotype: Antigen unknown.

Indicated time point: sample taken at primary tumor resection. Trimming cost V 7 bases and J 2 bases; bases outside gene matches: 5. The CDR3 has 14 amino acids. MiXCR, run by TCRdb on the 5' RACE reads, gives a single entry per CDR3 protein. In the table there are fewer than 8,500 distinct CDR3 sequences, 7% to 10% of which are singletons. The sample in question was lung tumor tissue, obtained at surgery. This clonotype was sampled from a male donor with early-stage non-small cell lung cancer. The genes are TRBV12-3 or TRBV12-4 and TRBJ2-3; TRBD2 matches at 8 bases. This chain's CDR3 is CASKVAGTTDTQYF. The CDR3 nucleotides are TGTGCCAGCAAGGTAGCGGGGACCACAGATACGCAGTATTTT.